This T cell receptor (beta chain) came from a study of Ad26.COV2.S vaccination and SARS-CoV-2 variants. TCRdb's table, derived via immunoSEQ multiplex PCR, lists solely in-frame clones and lacks some. The data show 180,000 or so clones, with 70% to 90% seen just once and about 5.5% held by the top ten. Germline CDR1 GTSNPN, CDR2 SVGIG (reference sequence). Trimming removed 2 bases from V and 3 bases from J; junction bases left unmatched: 4. CDR3 size: 15 residues. The chain couples TRBV30 to TRBJ1-2, with 12 bases aligning to TRBD1. The source material was peripheral blood, sampled after recovery from COVID-19. This TCR was recovered from a human donor who had recovered from COVID-19. CDR3 region: CAWSSGTGGDYGYTF. The DNA of the CDR3 is TGTGCCTGGAGTTCCGGGACAGGGGGCGACTATGGCTACACCTTC.